By share of the sample, the clone carrying this T cell receptor beta chain is medium-sized. Its cognate antigen is unknown. The data stem from a study of metastatic and nonmetastatic thyroid tumors. On the study more broadly: Comparison of repertoires was carried out across blood and tumor or nodule tissue from malignant and benign thyroid patients. Study observations and caveats: Benign nodules were reported to have significantly lower TCR beta diversity than malignant thyroid tumors, in blood and tumor.

The ends were cut back, 6 bases at V and 9 bases at J, with 16 bases in the middle. Germline V gene data show CDR1 as SGHRS and CDR2 as YFSETQ. This CDR3 is built from 13 residues. Original processing notes: Using the CDR3 differences seen across clinicopathological groups, the authors built a distant-metastasis classifier for papillary thyroid cancer, which was meant to discriminate distant-metastatic patients. TCRdb re-clonotyped the PCR reads via MiXCR. For this entry, the V and J calls and clone size follow TCRdb and not the study's own pipeline. The table lists thousands of clones, about 27% of them singletons. Each patient came to thyroid surgery without any prior treatment (of any kind).

The sequence was collected from a female donor with papillary thyroid cancer or a benign thyroid nodule (not recorded which). Some clones in this sample may be carry-over from other donors' samples. The rearrangement joins TRBV5-1 to TRBJ2-1; D uncertain. Sequenced material: adjacent normal tissue. Here the CDR3 DNA reads TGCGCCAGCATGTTCAGCCCTTACGGTGAGCAGTTCTTC. Its protein is CASMFSPYGEQFF. Variable domain in full (rest from reference TRBV5-1 and TRBJ2-1): KAGVTQTPRYLIKTRGQQVTLSCSPISGHRSVSWYQQTPGQGLQFLFEYFSETQRNKGNFPGRFSGRQFSNSRSEMNVSTLELGDSALYLCASMFSPYGEQFFGPGTRLTVL.